Below, 18 T cell receptor beta chains from the same sample are listed, as sequenced in a study of cytomegalovirus exposure and HLA in healthy donors. Data came from immunoSEQ multiplex PCR; TCRdb stores just in-frame clones and leaves some out. The data contain some 290,000 clones, approximately 88% of them singletons. The sequenced sample consisted of PBMCs. These receptors originate from a man aged 25-45 years in good health and CMV-seronegative.

The chain couples TRBV27 to TRBJ2-7; 9 nucleotides line up with TRBD1. The CDR3 has 14 residues. J gave up 4 bases and V 4 bases, and 5 bases lay outside the gene matches. CDR1 is MNHEY and CDR2 is SMNVEV in the germline V gene (reference sequence). The CDR3 DNA sequence: TGTGCCAGCAGTTCGGGACAGGGTCCTTACGAGCAGTACTTC. Translating gives CASSSGQGPYEQYF.

This clone was detected only once. The chain couples TRBV5-4 to TRBJ1-5; 9 bases map to TRBD1. Looked up from germline, CDR1 is SGHNT and CDR2 is YYREEE (reference sequence). The CDR3 is made up of 15 amino acids. J was trimmed by 4 bases and V by 4 bases; bases with no gene match: 6. CDR3 amino acids: CASSRMGQGNQPQHF. The CDR3 DNA reads as TGTGCCAGCAGCCGCATGGGACAGGGTAATCAGCCCCAGCATTTT.

This clone was detected once. V and J are TRBV18 and TRBJ2-1, with TRBD1 matching 9 bases. This CDR3 is built from 16 residues. CDR1 KGHSH and CDR2 LQKENI come from the germline V gene. V dropped 3 bases and J dropped 1; count of bases not matched to a gene: 4. This CDR3 reads CASSPPGTGSYNEQFF. The DNA of the CDR3 is TGTGCCAGCTCACCTCCGGGGACAGGGTCCTACAATGAGCAGTTCTTC. Full variable domain (missing parts from reference TRBV18 and TRBJ2-1): NAGVMQNPRHLVRRRGQEARLRCSPMKGHSHVYWYRQLPEEGLKFMVYLQKENIIDESGMPKERFSAEFPKEGPSILRIQQVVRGDSAAYFCASSPPGTGSYNEQFFGPGTRLTVL.

The J gene is TRBJ2-1, the V gene TRBV6-6; 8 bases match TRBD1. The CDR3 has 16 amino acids. The V segment lost 2 bases and the J segment 5 bases; nucleotides outside the gene matches: 8. The germline V gene has CDR1 MNHNY and CDR2 SVGAGI (reference sequence). CDR3 nucleotides: TGTGCCAGCAGTTACCGCGGGACAGGTAAACACAATGAGCAGTTCTTC. This sequence encodes CASSYRGTGKHNEQFF.

The chain uses TRBV21-1 and TRBJ1-2; TRBD1, the D gene given by the table, was not confirmed from the DNA. TRBV21-1 is a known pseudogene. The CDR3 sequence is 12 residues long. CDR3 DNA: TGCCTAAAGACGTTAGACATTCATGGCTACACCTTC. This encodes CLKTLDIHGYTF.

The CDR3 DNA follows: TGTGCCAGCAGCTTAGTCGTGGGGACCAGCGGGCAAGAGACCCAGTACTTC. Translating gives CASSLVVGTSGQETQYF. V and J are TRBV7-6 and TRBJ2-5, with D possibly TRBD2 on 6 matching bases. The CDR3 totals 17 residues. CDR1 is SGHVS, CDR2 FNYEAQ, per germline. V dropped 1 base and J dropped 2 bases, with 17 bases sitting between them.

This chain links TRBV2 with TRBJ2-1; TRBD2 agrees at 11 bases. The germline CDR1 and CDR2 sequences are SNHLY and FYNNEI. This CDR3 is built from 14 residues. The V segment lost 6 bases and the J segment 9 bases; nucleotides outside the gene matches: 7. CDR3 nucleotides: TGTGCCAGCAGATATAGCGGGGGGGCTATTGAGCAGTTCTTC. This codes for CASRYSGGAIEQFF. Full variable domain (rest looked up from reference TRBV2 and TRBJ2-1): EPEVTQTPSHQVTQMGQEVILRCVPISNHLYFYWYRQILGQKVEFLVSFYNNEISEKSEIFDDQFSVERPDGSNFTLKIRSTKLEDSAMYFCASRYSGGAIEQFFGPGTRLTVL.

About this clone: Within the sample, other DNA sequences also encode this same CDR3. V gene TRBV11-3 combines with J gene TRBJ1-1; D may be TRBD1 (6 bases). With 5 bases removed from V and 3 bases from J, the gap between germline ends came to 13 bases. In germline, CDR1 is SGHNT, CDR2 YENEEA. The CDR3 loop spans 14 amino acids. CDR3 coding DNA: TGTGCCAGCAGCCGAGGGGGGGCCGACACTGAAGCTTTCTTT. Protein: CASSRGGADTEAFF.

The chain carries TRBV7-8 and TRBJ1-5; possible D gene TRBD1, 5 bases. Trimming pared 5 bases from V and 7 bases from J, leaving 15 bases between. The germline CDR1 and CDR2 sequences are SGHVS and FQNEAQ. The CDR3 spans 14 residues. The CDR3 DNA reads TGTGCCAGCAGCGAGAGAGCGGGGGGACAGCCCCAGCATTTT. Its translation: CASSERAGGQPQHF.

The chain employs TRBV7-7 and TRBJ2-7, with D unclear. Looked up from germline, CDR1 is SSHAT and CDR2 is FNYEAQ (reference sequence). The CDR3 consists of 13 residues. With 5 bases removed from V and 1 base from J, the gap between germline ends came to 9 bases. DNA of the CDR3: TGTGCCAGCAGCCCGGGTCTATCCTACGAGCAGTACTTC. This translates into CASSPGLSYEQYF. The variable domain in full, with the rest retrieved from reference TRBV7-7 and TRBJ2-7, is GAGVSQSPRYKVTKRGQDVTLRCDPISSHATLYWYQQALGQGPEFLTYFNYEAQPDKSGLPSDRFSAERPEGSISTLTIQRTEQRDSAMYRCASSPGLSYEQYFGPGTRLTVT.

The chain recombines TRBV21-1 with TRBJ1-5. TRBV21-1 counts as a pseudogene. The CDR3 is made up of 16 amino acids. CDR3 DNA: TGTGCCAGCAGCAGGCCTAGATGCAAAGGCAATCAGCCCCAGCATTTT. Translating it yields CASSRPRCKGNQPQHF.

The chain employs TRBV7-6 and TRBJ1-1, with D maybe TRBD1 (5 bases). This CDR3 comprises 15 residues. Trimming took 1 base from V and 10 from J, leaving 19 bases between them. Per germline, CDR1 SGHVS and CDR2 FNYEAQ. CDR3: CASSLGGGTWVGAFF. The CDR3 DNA follows: TGTGCCAGCAGCTTAGGGGGGGGAACCTGGGTCGGAGCTTTCTTT.

V usage is TRBV18 and J usage is TRBJ1-4; the D is unclear. Germline CDR1 and CDR2: KGHSH and LQKENI. V was cut by 6 bases and J by 4 bases, with 9 bases left in between. This CDR3 is 13 amino acids long. CDR3 sequence (DNA): TGTGCCAGCTCCGGAGGCCGTAATGAAAAACTGTTTTTT. Translation: CASSGGRNEKLFF.

This clone was counted between two and nine times. The J gene is TRBJ1-2, the V gene TRBV25-1; D is possibly TRBD1 (6 bases). Trimming left V 8 bases short and J 7 bases short, with 14 bases between. Germline CDR1 and CDR2: MGHDK and SYGVNS. CDR3 length: 12 amino acids. In DNA form, the CDR3 reads TGTGCCAGCGGATCAGGGGTAGCTGGCTACACCTTC. Its translation is CASGSGVAGYTF.

The rearrangement links TRBV25-1 to TRBJ1-5, with TRBD1 matching 9 bases. V gave up 10 bases and J gave up 0 bases; unmatched junction bases: 10. This CDR3 spans 16 amino acids. The germline V gene encodes CDR1 MGHDK and CDR2 SYGVNS. CDR3 nucleotide sequence: TGTGCCATCCCCTCCCGGGACAGGGATAGCAATCAGCCCCAGCATTTT. Protein product: CAIPSRDRDSNQPQHF.

This clone occurred once. The rearrangement joins TRBV7-9 to TRBJ2-2; 8 bases map to TRBD1. The V and J ends lost 3 bases and 5 bases, in that order; junction bases with no gene match: 14. The germline gives CDR1 SEHNR, CDR2 FQNEAQ (reference sequence). The CDR3 sequence is 18 residues long. The CDR3 DNA follows: TGTGCCAGCAGCTTCCTCCCTTTACAGGGGGAAGGGACCGGGGAGCTGTTTTTT. It codes for CASSFLPLQGEGTGELFF.

This clone was observed a handful of times. The chain employs TRBV2 and TRBJ2-7; tentatively, D is TRBD2 (6 bases). Germline-derived CDR1 and CDR2 are SNHLY and FYNNEI. Trimming left V 6 bases short and J 9 bases short, with 15 bases between. The CDR3 consists of 12 residues. CDR3 sequence (DNA): TGTGCCAGCAGGTTAGCGGCCTCCCCGCAGTACTTC. It specifies CASRLAASPQYF.

The chain is built from TRBV19 and TRBJ2-1, with D hard to call. The CDR3 is made up of 14 amino acids. Looked up from germline, CDR1 is LNHDA and CDR2 is SQIVND (reference sequence). Trimming shortened V by 3 bases and J by 8 bases, and 14 bases separated the two germline ends. The CDR3 reads CASSMRQLSHEQFF. CDR3 nucleotides: TGTGCCAGTAGTATGAGGCAGCTCTCTCATGAGCAGTTCTTC.